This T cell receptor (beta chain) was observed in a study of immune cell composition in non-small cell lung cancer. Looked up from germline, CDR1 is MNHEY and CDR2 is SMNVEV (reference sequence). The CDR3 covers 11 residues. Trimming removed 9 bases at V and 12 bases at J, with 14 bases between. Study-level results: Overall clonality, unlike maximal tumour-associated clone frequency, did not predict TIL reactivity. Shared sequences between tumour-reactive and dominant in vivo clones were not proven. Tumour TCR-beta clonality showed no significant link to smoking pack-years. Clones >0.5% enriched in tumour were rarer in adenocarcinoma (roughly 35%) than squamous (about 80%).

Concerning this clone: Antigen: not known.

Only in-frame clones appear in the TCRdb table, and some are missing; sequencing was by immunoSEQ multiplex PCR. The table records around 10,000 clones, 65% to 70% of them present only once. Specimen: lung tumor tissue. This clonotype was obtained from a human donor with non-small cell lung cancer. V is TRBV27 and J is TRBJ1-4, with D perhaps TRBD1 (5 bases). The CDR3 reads CASRGIGELFF. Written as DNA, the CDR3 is TGTGCCAGTAGGGGCATCGGCGAACTGTTTTTT.